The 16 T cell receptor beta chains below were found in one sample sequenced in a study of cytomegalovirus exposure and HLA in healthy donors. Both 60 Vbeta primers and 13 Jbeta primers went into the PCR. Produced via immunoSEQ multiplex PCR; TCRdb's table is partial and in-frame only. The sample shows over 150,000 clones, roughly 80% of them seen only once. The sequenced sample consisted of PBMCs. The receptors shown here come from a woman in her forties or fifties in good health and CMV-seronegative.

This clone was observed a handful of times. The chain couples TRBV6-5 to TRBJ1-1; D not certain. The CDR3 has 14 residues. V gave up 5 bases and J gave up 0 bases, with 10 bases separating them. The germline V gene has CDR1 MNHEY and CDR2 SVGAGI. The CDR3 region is CASSPTEVNTEAFF. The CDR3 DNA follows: TGTGCCAGCAGTCCCACGGAGGTGAACACTGAAGCTTTCTTT.

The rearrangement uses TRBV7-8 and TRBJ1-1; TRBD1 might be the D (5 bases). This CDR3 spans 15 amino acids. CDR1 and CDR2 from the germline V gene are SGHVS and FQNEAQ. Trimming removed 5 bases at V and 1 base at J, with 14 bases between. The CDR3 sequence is CASSPRTSRNTEAFF. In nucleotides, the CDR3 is TGTGCCAGCAGCCCACGGACATCCAGGAACACTGAAGCTTTCTTT.

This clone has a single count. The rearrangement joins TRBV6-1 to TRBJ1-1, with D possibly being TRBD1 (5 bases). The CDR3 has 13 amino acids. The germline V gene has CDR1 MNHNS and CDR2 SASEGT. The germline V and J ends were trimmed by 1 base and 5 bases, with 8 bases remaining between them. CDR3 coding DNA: TGTGCCAGCAGTGAAGAGGCAGGGACTGAAGCTTTCTTT. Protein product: CASSEEAGTEAFF.

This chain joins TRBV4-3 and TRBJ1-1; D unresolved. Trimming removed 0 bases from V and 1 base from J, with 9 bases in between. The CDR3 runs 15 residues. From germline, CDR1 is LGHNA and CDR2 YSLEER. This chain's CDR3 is CASSQDPVRNTEAFF. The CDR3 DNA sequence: TGCGCCAGCAGCCAAGACCCCGTTAGGAACACTGAAGCTTTCTTT.

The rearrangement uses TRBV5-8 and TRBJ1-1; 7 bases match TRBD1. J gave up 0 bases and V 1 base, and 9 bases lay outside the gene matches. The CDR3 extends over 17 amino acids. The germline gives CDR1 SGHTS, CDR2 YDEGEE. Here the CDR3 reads CASSLLGQAWVNTEAFF. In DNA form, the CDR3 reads TGTGCCAGCAGCTTGCTCGGACAGGCGTGGGTGAACACTGAAGCTTTCTTT.

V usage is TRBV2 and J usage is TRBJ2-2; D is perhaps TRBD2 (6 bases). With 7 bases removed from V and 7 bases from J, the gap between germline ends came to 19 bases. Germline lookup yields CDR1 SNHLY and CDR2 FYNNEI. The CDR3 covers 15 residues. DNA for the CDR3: TGTGCCAGCAAAGAGACTAGTGGGTTGAACGGGGAGCTGTTTTTT. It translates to CASKETSGLNGELFF.

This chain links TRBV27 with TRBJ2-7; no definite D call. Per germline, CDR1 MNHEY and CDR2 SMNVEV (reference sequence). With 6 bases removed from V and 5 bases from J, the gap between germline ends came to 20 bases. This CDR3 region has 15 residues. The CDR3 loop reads CASRRLLSPRNEQYF. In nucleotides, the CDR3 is TGTGCCAGCAGGAGGCTTCTTTCCCCGAGGAACGAGCAGTACTTC.

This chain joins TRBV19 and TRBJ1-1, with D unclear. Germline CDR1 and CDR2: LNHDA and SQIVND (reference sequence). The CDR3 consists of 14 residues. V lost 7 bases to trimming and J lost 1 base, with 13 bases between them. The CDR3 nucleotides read TGTGCCAGTACCCAATCACAGAGGAACACTGAAGCTTTCTTT. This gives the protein CASTQSQRNTEAFF.

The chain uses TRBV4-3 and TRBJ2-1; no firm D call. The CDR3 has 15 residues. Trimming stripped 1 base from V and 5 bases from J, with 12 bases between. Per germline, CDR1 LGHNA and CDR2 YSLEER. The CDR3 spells CASSQGPEPHNEQFF. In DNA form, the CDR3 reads TGCGCCAGCAGCCAAGGCCCCGAGCCCCACAATGAGCAGTTCTTC.

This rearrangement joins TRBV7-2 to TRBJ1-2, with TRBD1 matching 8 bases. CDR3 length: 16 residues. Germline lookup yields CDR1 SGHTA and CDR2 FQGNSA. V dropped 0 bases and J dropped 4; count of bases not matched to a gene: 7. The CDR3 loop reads CASSLATGTGGYGYTF. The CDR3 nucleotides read TGTGCCAGCAGCTTAGCTACCGGGACAGGAGGCTATGGCTACACCTTC.

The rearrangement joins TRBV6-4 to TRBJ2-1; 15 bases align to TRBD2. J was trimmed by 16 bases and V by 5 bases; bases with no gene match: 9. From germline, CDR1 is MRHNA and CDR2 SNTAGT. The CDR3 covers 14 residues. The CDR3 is CASSTGLAGGPQFF. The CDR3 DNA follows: TGTGCCAGCAGTACTGGACTAGCGGGGGGGCCGCAATTCTTC.

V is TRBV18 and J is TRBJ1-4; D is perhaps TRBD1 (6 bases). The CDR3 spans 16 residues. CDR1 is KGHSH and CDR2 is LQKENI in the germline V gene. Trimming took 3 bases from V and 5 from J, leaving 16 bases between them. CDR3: CASSPDSTIQNEKLFF. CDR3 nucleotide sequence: TGTGCCAGCTCACCGGACAGCACTATACAAAATGAAAAACTGTTTTTT.

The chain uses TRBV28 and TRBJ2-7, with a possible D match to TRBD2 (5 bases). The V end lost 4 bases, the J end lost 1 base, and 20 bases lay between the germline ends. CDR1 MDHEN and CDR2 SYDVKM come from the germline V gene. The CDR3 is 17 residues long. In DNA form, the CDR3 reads TGTGCCAGCAGTTCCCACGGGAAGGGAGTATCATCCTACGAGCAGTACTTC. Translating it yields CASSSHGKGVSSYEQYF.

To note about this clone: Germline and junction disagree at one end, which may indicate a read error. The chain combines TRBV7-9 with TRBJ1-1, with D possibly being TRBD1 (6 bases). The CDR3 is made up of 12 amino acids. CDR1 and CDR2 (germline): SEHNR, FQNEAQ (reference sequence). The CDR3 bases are TGTTCCAGCAGCTTATCGGACAGTGGAGCTTTCTTT. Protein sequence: CSSSLSDSGAFF.

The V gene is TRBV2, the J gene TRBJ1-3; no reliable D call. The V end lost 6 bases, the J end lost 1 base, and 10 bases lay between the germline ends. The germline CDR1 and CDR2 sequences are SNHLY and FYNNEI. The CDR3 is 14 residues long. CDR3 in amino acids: CASRSTSSGNTIYF. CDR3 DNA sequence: TGTGCCAGCAGGTCGACATCTTCTGGAAACACCATATATTTT.

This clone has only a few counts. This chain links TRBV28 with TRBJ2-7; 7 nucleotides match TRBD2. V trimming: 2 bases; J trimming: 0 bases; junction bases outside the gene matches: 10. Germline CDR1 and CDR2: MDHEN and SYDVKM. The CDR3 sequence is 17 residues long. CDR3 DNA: TGTGCCAGCAGTTTAACGACGGGGGAGGGCTACTCCTACGAGCAGTACTTC. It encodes CASSLTTGEGYSYEQYF.